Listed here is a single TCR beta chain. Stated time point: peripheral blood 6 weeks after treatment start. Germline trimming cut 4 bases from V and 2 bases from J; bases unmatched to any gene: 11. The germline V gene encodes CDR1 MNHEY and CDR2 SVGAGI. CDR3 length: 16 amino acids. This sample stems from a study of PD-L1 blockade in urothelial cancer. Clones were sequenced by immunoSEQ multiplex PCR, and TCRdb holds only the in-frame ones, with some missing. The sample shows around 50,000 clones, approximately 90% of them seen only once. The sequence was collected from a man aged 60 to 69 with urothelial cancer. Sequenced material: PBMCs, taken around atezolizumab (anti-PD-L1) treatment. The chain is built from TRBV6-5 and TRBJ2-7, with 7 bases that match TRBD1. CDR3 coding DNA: TGTGCCAGCAGTTCTCGTAGTAGGACAGGTACCTACGAGCAGTACTTC. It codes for CASSSRSRTGTYEQYF.